This TCR beta chain originates from a study of T-cell reconstitution after alpha-beta-depleted transplantation in children. For TCRbeta, the library was prepared with unique molecular identifiers. TCRdb recomputed calls from the PCR reads with MiXCR, one row per CDR3 protein. The data show fewer than 150,000 distinct CDR3 sequences, with roughly 9.7% seen just once and 24% held by the top ten. This clonotype has only a few counts. Its antigen is undetermined. This CDR3 has 16 residues. Trimming shortened V by 3 bases and J by 4 bases, and 19 bases separated the two germline ends. Per the germline V gene, CDR1 is SGHTA and CDR2 is FQGNSA. Overall study findings and caveats: TCRbeta diversity was high at day 60 in some patients (a result of surviving recipient T cells and thymic progenitors). Once a year had passed after transplant, T-cell counts and diversity came mostly from newly produced T cells. Several hundred rapidly expanded clones from non-depleted graft cells reportedly supplied alpha-beta T cells about two months post-transplant.

This sequence joins TRBV7-2 and TRBJ2-7; D might be TRBD2 (6 bases). The receptor's source is a girl under two years old who had a stem cell transplant for combined immunodeficiency, so the T cells may come from the graft donor. Sequencing was performed on PBMCs, mostly from graft donor cells, taken 180 days after TCRalphabeta/CD19-depleted stem cell transplant. The CDR3 sequence: CASSFYSGPEFYEQYF. CDR3 nucleotide sequence: TGTGCCAGCAGCTTCTATAGCGGACCCGAATTTTACGAGCAGTACTTC.